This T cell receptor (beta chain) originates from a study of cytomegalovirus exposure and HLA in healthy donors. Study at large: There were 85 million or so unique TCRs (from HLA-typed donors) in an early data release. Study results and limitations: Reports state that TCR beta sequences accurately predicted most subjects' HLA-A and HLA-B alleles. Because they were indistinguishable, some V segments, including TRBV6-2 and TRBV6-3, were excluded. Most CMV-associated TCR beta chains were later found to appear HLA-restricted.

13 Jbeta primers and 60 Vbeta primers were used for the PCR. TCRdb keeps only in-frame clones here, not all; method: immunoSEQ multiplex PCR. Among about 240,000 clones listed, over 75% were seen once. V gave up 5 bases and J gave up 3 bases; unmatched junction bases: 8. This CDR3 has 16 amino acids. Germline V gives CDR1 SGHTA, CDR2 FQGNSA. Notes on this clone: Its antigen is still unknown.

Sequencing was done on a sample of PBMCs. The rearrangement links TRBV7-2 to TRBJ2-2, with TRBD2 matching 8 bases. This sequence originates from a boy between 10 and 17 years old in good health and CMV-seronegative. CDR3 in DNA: TGTGCCAGCAGCCCCCAATACGGGAGGGACACCGGGGAGCTGTTTTTT. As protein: CASSPQYGRDTGELFF.